The 17 T cell receptor beta chains given below trace back to one sample, sequenced in a study of early T cells in non-severe SARS-CoV-2 infection. TCRdb analysed the 5' RACE reads with MiXCR anew, one entry per CDR3 protein. The sample records roughly 66,000 distinct CDR3 sequences, over 8% being singletons. Sequenced sample: whole blood. These receptors were obtained from an adult who was a healthcare worker with PCR-confirmed SARS-CoV-2 infection or an uninfected control (not recorded which).

The CDR3: CASRKQGASTEAFF. CDR3 in DNA: TGCGCCAGCAGAAAGCAGGGGGCATCCACTGAAGCTTTCTTT. The J gene is TRBJ1-1, the V gene TRBV5-1, with 8 bases fitting TRBD1. Germline V CDR1 and CDR2: SGHRS, YFSETQ. J was trimmed by 4 bases and V by 5 bases; bases with no gene match: 7. The CDR3 consists of 14 residues.

There are a few counts of this clonotype. This chain links TRBV4-2 with TRBJ2-3; 7 bases map to TRBD2. The CDR3 length is 17 residues. With V trimmed by 2 bases and J by 6 bases, 14 bases remained unmatched. Germline CDR1 and CDR2: LGHNA and YNFKEQ. CDR3 nucleotide sequence: TGTGCCAGCAGCCAAAAAGGGAGGGGTGCTCATTGGGATACGCAGTATTTT. The encoded protein is CASSQKGRGAHWDTQYF.

The chain links TRBV12-3 or TRBV12-4 to TRBJ1-6; 12 bases agree with TRBD1. The trim removed 4 bases at V and 9 bases at J, leaving 7 bases unmatched. CDR3 length equals 16 residues. CDR3 region: CASSYWPGQGASPLHF. The CDR3 DNA reads as TGTGCCAGCAGTTATTGGCCGGGACAGGGGGCTTCACCCCTCCACTTT.

Only a few counts were recorded for this clonotype. This chain connects TRBV20-1 to TRBJ2-6; TRBD2 matches at 7 bases. Germline V CDR1 and CDR2: DFQATT, SNEGSKA (reference sequence). The CDR3 is 17 amino acids. V lost 2 bases to trimming and J lost 0 bases; unmatched junction nucleotides: 7. This CDR3 is CSARPPGGRSGANVLTF. The DNA for the CDR3 is TGCAGTGCTAGACCCCCGGGAGGCCGCTCTGGGGCCAACGTCCTGACTTTC.

This clonotype has just a few counts. The rearrangement links TRBV20-1 to TRBJ2-3; 7 bases map to TRBD2. The CDR3 sequence is 15 residues long. V dropped 5 bases and J dropped 4; count of bases not matched to a gene: 12. Germline values: CDR1 DFQATT, CDR2 SNEGSKA (reference sequence). The DNA for the CDR3 is TGCAGTGCTCCCTCAGCGGGACTGGCGGCAGATACGCAGTATTTT. This encodes CSAPSAGLAADTQYF.

There are many counts of this clonotype. A junction end diverges from the germline sequence, so it may reflect a read error. This chain connects TRBV19 to TRBJ1-5; 10 bases align to TRBD1. The length of the CDR3 is 19 residues. The germline V gene encodes CDR1 LNHDA and CDR2 SQIVND (reference sequence). DNA of the CDR3: TGTGCCAGTAGTCTAGAGCGGGACAGGGGTTTTGTCAGCAATCAGCCCCAGCATTTT. Translation: CASSLERDRGFVSNQPQHF.

This clonotype was detected ten times or more. The chain employs TRBV4-2 and TRBJ2-1; TRBD2 matches 9 bases. V trimming: 0 bases; J trimming: 5 bases; junction bases outside the gene matches: 11. The germline V gene has CDR1 LGHNA and CDR2 YNFKEQ. The CDR3 covers 18 residues. The CDR3 bases are TGTGCCAGCAGCCAAGAGCATTTTACGACTAGCGGCAACAATGAGCAGTTCTTC. Its protein product is CASSQEHFTTSGNNEQFF.

This clonotype was detected many times. The chain employs TRBV21-1 and TRBJ2-2; TRBD1, the table's D call, was not compared with the DNA. TRBV21-1 is tagged as a pseudogene. The CDR3 totals 16 residues. In nucleotides, the CDR3 is TGTGCCAGCAGCCCCCTGCGAGCCGCGAACACCGGGGAGCTGTTTTTT. Encoded protein: CASSPLRAANTGELFF.

This clonotype was counted at least ten times. The chain is built from TRBV7-9 and TRBJ2-1; the match to TRBD2 covers 13 bases. Losses at the gene ends were 6 bases for V and 2 bases for J; bases not matched to a gene: 4. CDR3 length equals 16 residues. Germline V gene data show CDR1 as SEHNR and CDR2 as FQNEAQ (reference sequence). CDR3 in DNA: TGTGCCAGCAGACTAGCGGGAGGGCCTACCTACAATGAGCAGTTCTTC. It is translated as CASRLAGGPTYNEQFF.

This clonotype has at least ten counts. This chain joins TRBV6-4 and TRBJ2-3, with D tentatively TRBD2 (5 bases). Trimming cost V 4 bases and J 6 bases, with 11 bases left between them. CDR3 length equals 13 residues. The germline V gene encodes CDR1 MRHNA and CDR2 SNTAGT. For the CDR3, the DNA is TGTGCCAGCAGTGGAGCGGAGACGGATACGCAGTATTTT. Translating it yields CASSGAETDTQYF.

This clonotype came up a few times. The chain combines TRBV5-1 with TRBJ2-7; unclear D gene. The germline V gene encodes CDR1 SGHRS and CDR2 YFSETQ. This CDR3 is 13 amino acids long. V was clipped by 0 bases and J by 6 bases, with 10 bases between them. CDR3 in DNA: TGCGCCAGCAGCTTGGGCGAGTATCGCGAGCAGTACTTC. This sequence encodes CASSLGEYREQYF.

This chain links TRBV5-1 with TRBJ1-3; D ambiguous. This CDR3 region has 15 residues. V was trimmed by 0 bases and J by 0 bases, leaving 7 bases between them. Germline CDR1 reads SGHRS; CDR2 reads YFSETQ. CDR3 DNA sequence: TGCGCCAGCAGCTTGGGCAGTGTCTCTGGAAACACCATATATTTT. This encodes CASSLGSVSGNTIYF.

This clonotype was recorded once. The CDR3 loop reads CSVEDRTGGYSGELFF. The CDR3 nucleotides are TGCAGCGTTGAAGATCGGACGGGAGGGTACAGCGGGGAGCTGTTTTTT. This sequence joins TRBV29-1 and TRBJ2-2, with 8 bases aligning to TRBD2. Germline lookup yields CDR1 SQVTM and CDR2 ANQGSEA. This CDR3 is 16 amino acids long. V was clipped by 0 bases and J by 7 bases; unmatched bases: 10.

A single count supports this clonotype. V gene TRBV19 combines with J gene TRBJ2-4, with 7 bases identical to TRBD1. The CDR3 spans 13 residues. The germline V gene encodes CDR1 LNHDA and CDR2 SQIVND (reference sequence). J lost 8 bases, V lost 3 bases, and 4 bases had no gene match. The CDR3 reads CASSIQGVDIQYF. CDR3 nucleotide sequence: TGTGCCAGTAGTATCCAGGGGGTAGACATTCAGTACTTC. Based on the CDR3 plus reference TRBV19 and TRBJ2-4, the full variable domain is DGGITQSPKYLFRKEGQNVTLSCEQNLNHDAMYWYRQDPGQGLRLIYYSQIVNDFQKGDIAEGYSVSREKKESFPLTVTSAQKNPTAFYLCASSIQGVDIQYFGAGTRLSVL.

V gene TRBV3-2 combines with J gene TRBJ1-6. TRBV3-2 is flagged as a pseudogene. The CDR3 loop spans 13 amino acids. The CDR3 DNA reads as TGTGCCAGCAGCCAAGAAGGGCCTTCACCCCTCCATTTT. This sequence encodes CASSQEGPSPLHF.

This clonotype showed up many times. For the CDR3, the DNA is TGTGCCAGCAGCCCAGGACCATCCAATCAGCCCCAGCATTTT. Protein sequence: CASSPGPSNQPQHF. This rearrangement joins TRBV7-8 to TRBJ1-5; D is uncertain. This CDR3 comprises 14 residues. Trimming left V 5 bases short and J 3 bases short, with 11 bases between. Germline V gene lookup returns CDR1 SGHVS and CDR2 FQNEAQ. Full variable domain (outside the CDR3, taken from reference TRBV7-8 and TRBJ1-5): GAGVSQSPRYKVAKRGQDVALRCDPISGHVSLFWYQQALGQGPEFLTYFQNEAQLDKSGLPSDRFFAERPEGSVSTLKIQRTQQEDSAVYLCASSPGPSNQPQHFGDGTRLSIL.

The V gene is TRBV4-1, the J gene TRBJ2-7, with a weak D call TRBD2 (6 bases). This CDR3 is 16 amino acids long. CDR1 MGHRA and CDR2 YSYEKL come from the germline V gene. Trimming left V 0 bases short and J 3 bases short, with 15 bases between. In DNA form, the CDR3 reads TGCGCCAGCAGCCAAGACTTCGGGAGCCCAGGCTACGAGCAGTACTTC. This translates into CASSQDFGSPGYEQYF.